This T cell receptor (beta chain) originates from a study of blood T cell repertoires in COVID-19. CDR3 length: 12 amino acids. Trimming pared 2 bases from V and 7 bases from J, leaving 9 bases between. The method was immunoSEQ multiplex PCR; TCRdb's version includes in-frame clones alone and lacks a portion of them. The sample has 35,000 to 55,000 clones; about 88% are singletons. The sequence came from a human donor in a cohort sampled during active COVID-19. V usage is TRBV12-3 or TRBV12-4 and J usage is TRBJ2-7; tentative D call: TRBD2 (6 bases). The sample comprised peripheral blood. The CDR3 DNA reads TGTGCCAGCAGTTTATGGGGGAGGGAGCAGTACTTC. Its protein product is CASSLWGREQYF.